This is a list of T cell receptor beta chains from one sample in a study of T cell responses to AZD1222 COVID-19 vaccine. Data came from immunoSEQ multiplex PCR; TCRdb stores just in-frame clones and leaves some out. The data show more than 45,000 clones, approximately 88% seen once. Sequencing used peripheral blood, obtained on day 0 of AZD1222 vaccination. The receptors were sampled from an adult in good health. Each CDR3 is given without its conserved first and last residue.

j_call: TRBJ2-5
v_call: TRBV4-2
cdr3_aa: ASSQSGLAETQY

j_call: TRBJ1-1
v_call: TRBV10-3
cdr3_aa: AISEDGWEAF

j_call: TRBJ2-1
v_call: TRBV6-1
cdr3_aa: ASSDRPDYNEQF

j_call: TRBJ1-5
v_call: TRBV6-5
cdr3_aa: ASRPDRNNQPQH

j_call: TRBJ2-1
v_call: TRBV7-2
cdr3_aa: ASSPGLAGGPYNEQF

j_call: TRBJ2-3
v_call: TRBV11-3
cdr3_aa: ASSFGRHTDTQY

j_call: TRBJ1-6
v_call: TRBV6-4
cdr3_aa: ASSVDRDINSPLH

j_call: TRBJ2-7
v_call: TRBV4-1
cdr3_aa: ASSQPGQTYEQY

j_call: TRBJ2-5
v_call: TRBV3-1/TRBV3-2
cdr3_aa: ASSQGTRQETQY

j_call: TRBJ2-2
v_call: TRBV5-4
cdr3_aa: ASSSEREGKGSGELF

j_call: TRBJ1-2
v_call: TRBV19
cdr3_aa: ASRPGQGFNYGYT

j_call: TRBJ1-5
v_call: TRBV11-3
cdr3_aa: ASSLGGQPQH

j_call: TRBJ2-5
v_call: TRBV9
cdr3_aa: ASTRDSLAETQY

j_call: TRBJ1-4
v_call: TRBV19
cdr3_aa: ASSTILGQVF

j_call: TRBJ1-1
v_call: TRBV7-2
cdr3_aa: ASSPRTAMNTEAF

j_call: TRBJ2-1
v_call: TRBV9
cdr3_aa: ASSPEGSSYNEQF